Only one count was recorded for the clone carrying this T cell receptor (beta chain). These data come from a study of blood T cell repertoires in COVID-19. As for the study in general: Samples of COVID-19 (acute and convalescent) were obtained from the United States, Italy and Spain. T cells, B-cell-depleted T cells, or PBMCs supplied cDNA or gDNA.

The authors' processing: Amplified reference gene primers provided the basis for estimating nucleated cell counts. Sequencing was performed with immunoSEQ multiplex PCR; in TCRdb, only in-frame clones are kept and a portion is missing. V, J and clone size are those of that table, while D and trimming were read from the DNA. The sample lists 150,000 to 200,000 clones, around four fifths occurring once. Looked up from germline, CDR1 is SGHDT and CDR2 is YYEEEE. The CDR3 spans 15 residues. V was shortened by 4 bases and J by 7 bases, with 15 bases between the two germline ends. The source is a woman in her 30s with acute or convalescent COVID-19. The chain combines TRBV5-6 with TRBJ1-6; no clear D. Sequencing used peripheral blood. In DNA, the CDR3 is TGTGCCAGCAGCCCCCCCACGGGGAGCAATTCACCCCTCCACTTT. Residues: CASSPPTGSNSPLHF. The entire variable domain, with the rest obtained from reference TRBV5-6 and TRBJ1-6, is as follows: DAGVTQSPTHLIKTRGQQVTLRCSPKSGHDTVSWYQQALGQGPQFIFQYYEEEERQRGNFPDRFSGHQFPNYSSELNVNALLLGDSALYLCASSPPTGSNSPLHFGNGTRLTVT.